Reported below is one T cell receptor beta chain. The data derive from a study of T-cell reconstitution after alpha-beta-depleted transplantation in children. Unique molecular identifiers featured in how the TCRbeta library was prepared. TCRdb re-analysed the PCR reads in MiXCR, keeping a single row per CDR3 protein. The sample records a few hundred thousand distinct CDR3 sequences, around 13% being singletons. V lost 4 bases to trimming and J lost 3 bases; unmatched junction nucleotides: 4. The length of the CDR3 is 15 residues. The germline gives CDR1 MNHNS, CDR2 SASEGT. The genes are TRBV6-1 and TRBJ2-7; 12 bases map to TRBD2. This receptor was obtained from a human donor who donated a stem cell graft to a child with combined immunodeficiency. The starting material was PBMCs from the stem cell graft donor, obtained from the stem cell graft. CDR3 DNA sequence: TGTGCCAGCAGTGCCAGACTAGCGGGAGTCTACGAGCAGTACTTC. Protein product: CASSARLAGVYEQYF.